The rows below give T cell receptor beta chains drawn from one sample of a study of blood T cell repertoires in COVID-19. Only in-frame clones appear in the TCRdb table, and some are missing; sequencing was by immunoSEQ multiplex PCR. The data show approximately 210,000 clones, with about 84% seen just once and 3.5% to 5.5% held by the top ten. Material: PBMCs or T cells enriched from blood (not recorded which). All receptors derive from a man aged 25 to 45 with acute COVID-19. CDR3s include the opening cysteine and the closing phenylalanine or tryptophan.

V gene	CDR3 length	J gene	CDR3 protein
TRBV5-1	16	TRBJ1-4	CASNTTGTGGREKLFF
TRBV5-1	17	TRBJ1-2	CASSTGSLVGQGYGYTF
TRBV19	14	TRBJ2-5	CASGFGGGGETQYF
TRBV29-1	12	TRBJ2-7	CSVGQVTYEQYF
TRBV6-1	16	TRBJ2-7	CASSASSGGGAYEQYF
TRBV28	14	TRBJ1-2	CASSQQGIHYGYTF
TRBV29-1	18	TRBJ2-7	CSSFLSGLAGCYRYEQYF
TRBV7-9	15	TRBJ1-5	CASSSTRESNQPQHF
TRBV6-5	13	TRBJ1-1	CATHLELNTEAFF
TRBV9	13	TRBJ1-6	CASTLSRVSPLHF
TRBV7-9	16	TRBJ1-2	CASSLSQETHVYGYTF
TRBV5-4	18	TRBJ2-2	CASSARDRQLWETGELFF
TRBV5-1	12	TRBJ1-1	CANSLWGAEAFF
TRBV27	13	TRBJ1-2	CASSSVEGASYTF
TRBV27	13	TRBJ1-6	CASGASQVSPLHF
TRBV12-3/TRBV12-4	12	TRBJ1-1	CASRKGVTEAFF
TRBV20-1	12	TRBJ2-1	CSASPPGNEQFF
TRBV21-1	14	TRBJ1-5	CASSKGGLNQPQHF
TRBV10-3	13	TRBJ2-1	CAISDQAGNEQFF
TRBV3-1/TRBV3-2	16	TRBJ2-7	CASSQGLRGGPDEQYF
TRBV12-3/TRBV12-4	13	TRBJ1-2	CASSLAQSYGYTF
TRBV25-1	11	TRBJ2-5	CASSGPETQYF
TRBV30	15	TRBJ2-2	CAWSPGVQRPGELFF
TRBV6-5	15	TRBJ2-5	CASSYAGGLQETQYF
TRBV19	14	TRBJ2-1	CASIGSGGWNEQFF
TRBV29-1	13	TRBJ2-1	CSVGQLDIGEQFF
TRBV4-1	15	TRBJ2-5	CASSQGGGGRETQYF
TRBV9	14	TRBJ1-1	CASSVRDSHTEAFF
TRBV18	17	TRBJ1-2	CASSQSIEAMPSYGYTF
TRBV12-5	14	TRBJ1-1	CASGSQGLGTEAFF
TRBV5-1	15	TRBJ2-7	CASSSGQGGIEEQYF
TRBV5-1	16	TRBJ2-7	CASSLEGGQTVYEQYF
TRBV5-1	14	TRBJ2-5	CASSRGTGLETQYF
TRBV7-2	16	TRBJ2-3	CASSLKRVRGGVTQYF
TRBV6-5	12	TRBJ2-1	CASSYSHNEQFF
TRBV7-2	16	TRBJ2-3	CASSPGLAGDTDTQYF
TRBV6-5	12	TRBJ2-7	CASGAGTYEQYF
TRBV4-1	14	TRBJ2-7	CASSWDRADYEQYF
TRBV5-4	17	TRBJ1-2	CASSAATTRGRNYGYTF
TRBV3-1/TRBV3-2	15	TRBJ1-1	CASSQDDRGGTEAFF
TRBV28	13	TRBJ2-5	CASSSGDKETQYF
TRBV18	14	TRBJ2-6	CASSPSSGANVLTF
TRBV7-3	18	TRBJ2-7	CASSPRGRGDRGLYEQYF
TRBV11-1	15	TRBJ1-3	CASSLMTVSGNTIYF
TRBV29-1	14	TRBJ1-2	CSVRRQGADYGYTF
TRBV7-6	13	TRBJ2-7	CASSFAGGYEQYF
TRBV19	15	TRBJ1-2	CASSIGQPTNYGYTF
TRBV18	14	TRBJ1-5	CASSPLPGDQPQHF
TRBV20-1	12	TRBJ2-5	CSASNHRETQYF
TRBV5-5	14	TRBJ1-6	CASSARTDNSPLHF
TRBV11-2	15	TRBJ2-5	CASSLVGGGKETQYF
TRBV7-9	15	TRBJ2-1	CASSSPGSSYNEQFF
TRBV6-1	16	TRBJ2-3	CASSETSGGPTDTQYF
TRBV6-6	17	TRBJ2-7	CASSRPGLAGGPYEQYF
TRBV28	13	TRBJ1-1	CASSPLQGTEAFF
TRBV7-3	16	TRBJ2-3	CASSLMHSGAPDTQYF
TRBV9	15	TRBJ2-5	CASSVVGGERETQYF
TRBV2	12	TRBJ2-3	CASSQTGFGQYF